This TCR beta chain was observed in a study of control samples from healthy donors and cancer patients (dated by TCRdb to about 2020). As to this clone: This clone's antigen is unknown. The record has no base qualities; no much larger clone is one base away.

The cysteine opens and the phenylalanine closes a CDR3 of 16 amino acids. This entry keeps only the CDR3 DNA: 48 bases, framed from base 1. Trimming removed 4 bases from V and 4 bases from J; the gene matches leave 12 bases unexplained. The germline V gene (reference sequence) yields LNHDA for CDR1 and SQIVND for CDR2. To prepare the library, the immunoSEQ multiplex PCR assay was applied. In TCRdb, the immuneACCESS table is reduced to in-frame sequences with V and J assigned. These tables do not hold every clone; where another copy was compared, an unresolved V gene accounts for under half, and the others remain unexplained. The sample table contains about 57,000 clones; only one count was recorded for roughly 92% of them. Roughly 4% of the sample is held by the ten biggest clonotypes.

This sequence originates from a young man in good health. The rearrangement joined TRBV19 to TRBJ1-1, and TRBD1 matches 7 of the central bases. Sequenced input: blood. For the CDR3, the sequence is CASSTNNPTGPTEAFF. The sequenced DNA is TGTGCCAGTAGTACCAACAACCCGACAGGGCCCACTGAAGCTTTCTTT.